These 15 T cell receptor beta chains came from one sample sequenced in a study of blood T cell repertoires in COVID-19. Only in-frame clones appear in the TCRdb table, and some are missing; sequencing was by immunoSEQ multiplex PCR. The sample carries 250,000 to 350,000 clones, 80% to 85% recorded once. Sequencing was performed on peripheral blood. The origin of the receptors is a person aged 70 to 85 with COVID-19, enrolled during active disease.

The chain links TRBV7-9 to TRBJ1-1; no firm D call. V lost 1 base to trimming and J lost 11 bases, with 20 bases between them. The V gene's germline CDR1 is SEHNR and CDR2 FQNEAQ (reference sequence). The CDR3 runs to 15 residues. Written as DNA, the CDR3 is TGTGCCAGCAGCTTAGGCACAAATGGCAGAGGATCGGCTTTCTTT. Translated, it gives CASSLGTNGRGSAFF.

V gene TRBV10-3 combines with J gene TRBJ2-3; maybe TRBD1 (6 bases). V lost 5 bases to trimming and J lost 1 base, with 13 bases between them. Germline V gene lookup returns CDR1 ENHRY and CDR2 SYGVKD. The CDR3 contains 15 residues. The CDR3 sequence: CAISPRGLGTDTQYF. The CDR3 DNA reads TGTGCCATCAGTCCCAGGGGCCTCGGCACAGATACGCAGTATTTT.

This clone was observed a few times. The identical CDR3 is also encoded by other nucleotide sequences in the sample. The rearrangement uses TRBV28 and TRBJ2-7; 7 bases align to TRBD2. The V gene's germline CDR1 is MDHEN and CDR2 SYDVKM. Unmatched junction bases numbered 8, after V lost 5 bases and J lost 4 bases. The CDR3 consists of 14 residues. This chain's CDR3 is CASSPPGGTYEQYF. In nucleotides, the CDR3 is TGTGCCAGCAGTCCCCCCGGGGGGACGTACGAGCAGTACTTC.

This chain links TRBV12-3 or TRBV12-4 with TRBJ2-7; 9 bases align to TRBD1. Losses at the gene ends were 3 bases for V and 12 bases for J; bases not matched to a gene: 6. There are 12 residues in the CDR3. The chain's CDR3 is CASSFSGTGMYF. For the CDR3, the DNA is TGTGCCAGCAGTTTCTCCGGGACAGGGATGTACTTC.

As for this clone: One junction end disagrees with the germline gene, perhaps due to a read error. The chain couples TRBV6-5 to TRBJ2-5; perhaps TRBD1 as D (6 bases). CDR1 and CDR2 (germline): MNHEY, SVGAGI. The CDR3 is made up of 13 amino acids. Written as DNA, the CDR3 is TGTGCCAGCAGGACCCCGACAGGAGAGGCCCAGTACTTC. Residues: CASRTPTGEAQYF.

V gene TRBV7-8 combines with J gene TRBJ2-7; 10 positions match TRBD1. This CDR3 is built from 15 residues. Germline V CDR1 and CDR2: SGHVS, FQNEAQ. Trimming cost V 5 bases and J 4 bases; bases outside gene matches: 8. As DNA, the CDR3 is TGTGCCAGCAGCCTCGACAGGGGGCGCGGGTACGAGCAGTACTTC. Translated: CASSLDRGRGYEQYF.

The chain combines TRBV5-6 with TRBJ1-2, with 8 bases matching TRBD1. Germline trimming cut 3 bases from V and 5 bases from J; bases unmatched to any gene: 6. Looked up from germline, CDR1 is SGHDT and CDR2 is YYEEEE. The CDR3 sequence is 14 residues long. The DNA for the CDR3 is TGTGCCAGCAGCTCTGGACAGGGAAAGTATGGCTACACCTTC. Protein product: CASSSGQGKYGYTF.

The CDR3 DNA reads TGTGCCAGCAGCTTCGAGCGGAGCTCCTACAATGAGCAGTTCTTC. This translates into CASSFERSSYNEQFF. The chain carries TRBV11-2 and TRBJ2-1; D may be TRBD2 (5 bases). Germline CDR1 SGHAT, CDR2 FQNNGV. Trimming left V 3 bases short and J 0 bases short, with 9 bases between. CDR3 size: 15 residues.

The chain recombines TRBV9 with TRBJ2-1; 9 bases align to TRBD2. The CDR3 has 15 residues. Trimming removed 0 bases from V and 4 bases from J; junction bases left unmatched: 2. From germline, CDR1 is SGDLS and CDR2 YYNGEE. CDR3 nucleotide sequence: TGTGCCAGCAGCGTAGATACTAGCGGGTACAATGAGCAGTTCTTC. It yields the protein CASSVDTSGYNEQFF.

The CDR3 DNA follows: TGTGCCAGTAGTATCAAACGGACAGAGAACACTGAAGCTTTCTTT. Amino acid sequence: CASSIKRTENTEAFF. This chain uses TRBV19 with TRBJ1-1; tentative D call: TRBD1 (6 bases). The CDR3 spans 15 residues. Trimming took 3 bases from V and 1 from J, leaving 12 bases between them. Germline V lookup: CDR1 LNHDA, CDR2 SQIVND (reference sequence).

This clone appeared a few times. The V gene is TRBV6-4, the J gene TRBJ1-1, with TRBD1 as a possible D gene (5 bases). Deletions cut 6 bases from V and 1 base from J, with 12 bases between. The CDR3 length is 14 residues. The germline gives CDR1 MRHNA, CDR2 SNTAGT. The DNA for the CDR3 is TGTGCCAGCAGGGTGGGGGGTCCGAACACTGAAGCTTTCTTT. Residues: CASRVGGPNTEAFF.

V is TRBV7-2 and J is TRBJ1-2, with D hard to call. The CDR3 runs 17 residues. Germline CDR1 reads SGHTA; CDR2 reads FQGNSA. Trimming took 1 base from V and 5 from J, leaving 20 bases between them. The CDR3 protein is CASSLGVGRIGRYGYTF. In DNA form, the CDR3 reads TGTGCCAGCAGCTTAGGGGTGGGCAGGATAGGGAGGTATGGCTACACCTTC. Using reference TRBV7-2 and TRBJ1-2 for the parts outside the CDR3, the full variable domain is GAGVSQSPSNKVTEKGKDVELRCDPISGHTALYWYRQSLGQGLEFLIYFQGNSAPDKSGLPSDRFSAERTGGSVSTLTIQRTQQEDSAVYLCASSLGVGRIGRYGYTFGSGTRLTVV.

The rearrangement joins TRBV2 to TRBJ2-4; TRBD2 aligns across 9 bases. CDR3 length: 16 amino acids. Germline CDR1 SNHLY, CDR2 FYNNEI. V was pared by 2 bases and J by 7 bases, with 9 bases of the junction left unmatched. The CDR3 spells CASSEFGAGGSNIQYF. CDR3 sequence (DNA): TGTGCCAGCAGTGAATTTGGCGCGGGAGGGTCGAACATTCAGTACTTC.

The J gene is TRBJ2-2, the V gene TRBV5-6, with 14 bases matching TRBD2. Germline CDR1 and CDR2: SGHDT and YYEEEE. V shed 0 bases, J shed 3 bases, and the junction held 7 bases outside the gene matches. The CDR3 has 19 residues. The CDR3 region has the DNA TGTGCCAGCAGCTTGGCCGGACTAGCGGGAGGAGTCGACACCGGGGAGCTGTTTTTT. Translation gives CASSLAGLAGGVDTGELFF. The full variable domain, its missing parts supplied by reference TRBV5-6 and TRBJ2-2, is DAGVTQSPTHLIKTRGQQVTLRCSPKSGHDTVSWYQQALGQGPQFIFQYYEEEERQRGNFPDRFSGHQFPNYSSELNVNALLLGDSALYLCASSLAGLAGGVDTGELFFGEGSRLTVL.

The chain is built from TRBV4-2 and TRBJ2-1; 8 bases line up with TRBD2. The CDR3 is made up of 16 amino acids. CDR1 is LGHNA, CDR2 YNFKEQ, per germline. The trim removed 4 bases at V and 7 bases at J, leaving 12 bases unmatched. Here the CDR3 reads CASSPSSGSGSNEQFF. DNA of the CDR3: TGTGCCAGCAGCCCCTCTTCGGGGAGCGGGAGTAATGAGCAGTTCTTC.